What follows is one TCR beta chain and its context. Antigen: not known. Germline V CDR1 and CDR2: DFQATT, SNEGSKA (reference sequence). The CDR3 length is 12 residues. Trimming shortened V by 5 bases and J by 1 base, and 7 bases separated the two germline ends. This sample was taken from a study of T-cell reconstitution after alpha-beta-depleted transplantation in children. Preparation of the TCRbeta library used unique molecular identifiers. TCRdb analysed the PCR reads with MiXCR anew, one entry per CDR3 protein. The profile shows about 610,000 distinct CDR3 sequences, more than 20% of them singletons. General observations from the study: Diversity and T-cell counts at one year after transplant derived mostly from new T cells. Reportedly, only several hundred clones from non-depleted graft cells drove alpha-beta T-cell counts at about two months. There were some patients whose high TCRbeta diversity at day 60 came from surviving recipient T cells and thymic progenitors.

The starting material was PBMCs, obtained before TCRalphabeta/CD19-depleted stem cell transplant. V and J are TRBV20-1 and TRBJ2-3; no reliable D call. This sequence was found in a boy under two years old with Wiskott-Aldrich syndrome, due to receive a stem cell transplant. The CDR3 nucleotides are TGCAGTGCTGCCCCGGGCACAGATACGCAGTATTTT. Its protein is CSAAPGTDTQYF.